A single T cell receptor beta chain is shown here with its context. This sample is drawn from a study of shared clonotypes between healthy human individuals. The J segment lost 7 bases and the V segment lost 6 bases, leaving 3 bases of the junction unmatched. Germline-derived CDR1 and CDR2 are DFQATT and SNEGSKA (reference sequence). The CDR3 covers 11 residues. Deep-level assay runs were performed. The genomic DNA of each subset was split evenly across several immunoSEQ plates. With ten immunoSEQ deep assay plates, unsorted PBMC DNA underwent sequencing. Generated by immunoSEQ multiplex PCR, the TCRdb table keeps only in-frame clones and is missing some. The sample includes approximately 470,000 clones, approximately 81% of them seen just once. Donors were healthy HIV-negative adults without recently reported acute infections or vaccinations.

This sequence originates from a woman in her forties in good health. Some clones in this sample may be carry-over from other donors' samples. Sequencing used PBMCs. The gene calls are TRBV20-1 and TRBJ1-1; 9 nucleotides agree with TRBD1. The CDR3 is CSAYRGLEAFF. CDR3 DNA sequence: TGCAGTGCATACAGGGGGCTTGAAGCTTTCTTT.